This TCR beta chain derives from a study of cytomegalovirus exposure and HLA in healthy donors. Study findings and constraints: In a later analysis, TCR beta V- and J-gene trimming was associated with a missense DCLRE1C variant. The study listed some 160 cytomegalovirus-associated TCR beta chains. While the bulk of TCR sequences proved rare, some public TCRs turned up in many donors.

Deletions cut 3 bases from V and 2 bases from J, with 10 bases between. The CDR3 spans 14 residues. CDR1 and CDR2 from the germline V gene are KGHSH and LQKENI. PCR was performed using 60 Vbeta and 13 Jbeta primers. Sequencing used immunoSEQ multiplex PCR; TCRdb keeps in-frame clones, though not all of them. The table for this sample gives 110,000 to 150,000 clones. With regard to this clone: The antigen is unknown.

Specimen: PBMCs. The chain uses TRBV18 and TRBJ2-5; D ambiguous. This clonotype originated in a male donor in good health and CMV-seronegative. The CDR3 DNA reads TGTGCCAGCTCACCTGATAGCCGACAAGAGACCCAGTACTTC. This encodes CASSPDSRQETQYF.